This TCR beta chain is drawn from a study of CD4 T cells in relation to SARS-CoV-2 and coronaviruses. Study as a whole: After 10 days of antigen culture, PBMC TCR beta CDR3s were sequenced. Study findings and constraints: No donor gave both pre-pandemic and post-infection samples.

Unexposed donor CD4+ T cells date from about 2011-2019, before the COVID-19 pandemic. The cells were cultured for less than twelve days before CD4+ T cells were isolated. Comment on this clone: The antigen remains unidentified.

Profiled with immunoSEQ multiplex PCR; TCRdb holds only in-frame clones, not every one. The sample includes about 22,000 clones, around four fifths seen only once; the top ten take 16%. The CDR3 is 16 amino acids. Trimming removed 0 bases at V and 6 bases at J, with 15 bases between. Germline loops: CDR1 KGHSH, CDR2 LQKENI. This receptor was identified in a human donor in good health. The sequencing input was CD4+ T cells from PBMCs, cultured in vitro. This chain links TRBV18 with TRBJ2-1; D is unresolved. The CDR3 DNA follows: TGTGCCAGCTCACCACCAAACACCCCGAGTACCAATGAGCAGTTCTTC. This translates into CASSPPNTPSTNEQFF.